This T cell receptor beta chain is drawn from a study of blood T cell repertoires in COVID-19. Study-wide context: Acute and convalescent COVID-19 specimens originated in the United States, Italy and Spain. The analysed material was cDNA or gDNA that came from T cells, B-cell-depleted T cells, or PBMCs.

Per the germline V gene, CDR1 is MNHEY and CDR2 is SMNVEV (reference sequence). This CDR3 contains 15 residues. J was trimmed by 9 bases and V by 7 bases; bases with no gene match: 12. Measured with immunoSEQ multiplex PCR; TCRdb has only the in-frame clones, and not every one. Here the sample spans approximately 160,000 clones, roughly 80% being singletons. Cohort allocation depended upon clinical history that participants reported. Resolution of symptoms, clearance, or two negative PCRs was present in recovered Cohort 3 donors. The chain links TRBV27 to TRBJ1-6; 7 bases agree with TRBD1. This TCR derives from a man aged 45-65 years who had recovered from COVID-19. The sample was PBMCs or T cells enriched from blood (not recorded which). CDR3 nucleotide sequence: TGTGCCAGCACTACCCCGGACAGGCGTGGTTCACCCCTCCACTTT. Its protein is CASTTPDRRGSPLHF.